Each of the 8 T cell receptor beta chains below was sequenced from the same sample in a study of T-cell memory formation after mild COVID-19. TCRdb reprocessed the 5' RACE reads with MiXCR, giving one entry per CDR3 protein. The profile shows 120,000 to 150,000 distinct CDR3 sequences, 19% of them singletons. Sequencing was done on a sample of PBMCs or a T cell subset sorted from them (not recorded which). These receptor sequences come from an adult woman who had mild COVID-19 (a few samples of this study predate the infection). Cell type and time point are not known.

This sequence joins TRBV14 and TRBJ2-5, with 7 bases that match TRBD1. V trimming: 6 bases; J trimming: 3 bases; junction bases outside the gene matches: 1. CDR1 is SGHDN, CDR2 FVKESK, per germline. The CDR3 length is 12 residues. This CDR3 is CASRGTEETQYF. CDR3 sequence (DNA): TGTGCCAGCAGGGGGACAGAAGAGACCCAGTACTTC.

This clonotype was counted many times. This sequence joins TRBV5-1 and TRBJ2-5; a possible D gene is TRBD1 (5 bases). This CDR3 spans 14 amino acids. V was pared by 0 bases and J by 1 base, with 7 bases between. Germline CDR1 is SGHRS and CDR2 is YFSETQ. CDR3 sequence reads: CASSLVTGQETQYF. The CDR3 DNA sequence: TGCGCCAGCAGCTTGGTAACAGGCCAAGAGACCCAGTACTTC.

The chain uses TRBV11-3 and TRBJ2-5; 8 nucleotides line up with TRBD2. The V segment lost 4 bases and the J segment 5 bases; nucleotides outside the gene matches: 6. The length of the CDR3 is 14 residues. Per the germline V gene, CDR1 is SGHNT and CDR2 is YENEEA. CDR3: CASSSGGSTETQYF. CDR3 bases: TGTGCCAGCAGCTCGGGGGGGTCGACGGAGACCCAGTACTTC.

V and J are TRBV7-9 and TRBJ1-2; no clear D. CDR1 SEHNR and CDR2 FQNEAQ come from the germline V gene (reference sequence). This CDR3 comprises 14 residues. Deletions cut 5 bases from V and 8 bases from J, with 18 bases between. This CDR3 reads CASSPTPGSAGYTF. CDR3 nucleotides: TGTGCCAGCAGCCCTACCCCGGGTTCGGCAGGCTACACCTTC.

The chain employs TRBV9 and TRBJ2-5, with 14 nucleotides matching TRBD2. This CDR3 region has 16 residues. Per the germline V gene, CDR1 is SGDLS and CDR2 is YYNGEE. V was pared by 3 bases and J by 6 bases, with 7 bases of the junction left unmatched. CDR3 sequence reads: CASSAGTSGSLKTQYF. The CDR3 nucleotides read TGTGCCAGCAGCGCGGGGACTAGCGGGAGTTTAAAGACCCAGTACTTC.

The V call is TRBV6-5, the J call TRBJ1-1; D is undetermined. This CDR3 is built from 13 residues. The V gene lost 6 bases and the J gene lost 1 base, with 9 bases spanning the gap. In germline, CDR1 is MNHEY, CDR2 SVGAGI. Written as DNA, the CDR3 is TGTGCCAGCAGGGACCCGGGGAACACTGAAGCTTTCTTT. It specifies CASRDPGNTEAFF.

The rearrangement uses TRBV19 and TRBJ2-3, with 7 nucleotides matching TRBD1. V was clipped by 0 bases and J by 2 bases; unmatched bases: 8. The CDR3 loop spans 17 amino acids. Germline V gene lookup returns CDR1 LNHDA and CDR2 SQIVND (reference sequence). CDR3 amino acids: CASSIDTGQLFTDTQYF. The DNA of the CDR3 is TGTGCCAGTAGTATAGATACGGGACAGCTTTTCACAGATACGCAGTATTTT.

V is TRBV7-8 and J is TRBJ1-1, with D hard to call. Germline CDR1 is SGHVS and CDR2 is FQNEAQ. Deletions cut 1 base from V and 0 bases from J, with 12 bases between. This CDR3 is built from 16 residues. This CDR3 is CASSLVMGGLNTEAFF. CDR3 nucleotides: TGTGCCAGCAGCTTAGTAATGGGTGGGCTGAACACTGAAGCTTTCTTT.